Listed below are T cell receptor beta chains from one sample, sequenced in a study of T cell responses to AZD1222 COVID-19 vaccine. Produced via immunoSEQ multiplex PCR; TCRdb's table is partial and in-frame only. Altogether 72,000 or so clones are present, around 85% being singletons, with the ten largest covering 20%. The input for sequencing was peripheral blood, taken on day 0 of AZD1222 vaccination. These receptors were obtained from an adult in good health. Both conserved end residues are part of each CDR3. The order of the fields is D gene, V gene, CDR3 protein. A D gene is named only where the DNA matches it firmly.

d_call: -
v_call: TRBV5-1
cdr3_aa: CASSLRSFQETQYF

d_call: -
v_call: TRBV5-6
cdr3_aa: CASSSPRPPSDYGYTF

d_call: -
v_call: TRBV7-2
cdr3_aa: CASSLSLRHRNSPLHF

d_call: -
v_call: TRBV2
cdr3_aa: CASSEVEGGRKNTEAFF

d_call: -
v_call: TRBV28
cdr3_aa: CATQSHSNQPQHF

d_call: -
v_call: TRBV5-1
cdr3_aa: CASSLDLPGGTEAFF

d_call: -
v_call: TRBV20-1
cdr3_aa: CSASQTYEQYF

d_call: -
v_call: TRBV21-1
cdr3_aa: CASTTPGQVNYGNTIYF

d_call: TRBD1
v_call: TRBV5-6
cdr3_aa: CASSLVDRGLPYGYTF

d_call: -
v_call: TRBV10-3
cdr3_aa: CAISKDSILGGYTF